The rows below give T cell receptor beta chains drawn from one sample of a study of T-cell memory formation after mild COVID-19. TCRdb reprocessed the 5' RACE reads with MiXCR, giving one entry per CDR3 protein. The sample includes fewer than 500,000 distinct CDR3 sequences, around a quarter seen only once; the top ten take approximately 13%. Sequenced: PBMCs or a T cell subset sorted from them (not recorded which). These receptors were obtained from an adult woman who had mild COVID-19 (a few samples of this study predate the infection). Cell type and time point are not known. CDR3s include the opening cysteine and the closing phenylalanine or tryptophan.

V gene	J gene	CDR3 protein
TRBV5-1	TRBJ2-2	CASSHGQGGGELFF
TRBV15	TRBJ1-1	CATSRGVGRSGRVEAFF
TRBV7-9	TRBJ2-3	CASSSPGQGINTDTQYF
TRBV3-1	TRBJ2-1	CASSLLSSGGFNEQFF
TRBV5-5	TRBJ1-1	CASSLSGGPYHEAFF
TRBV4-1	TRBJ2-5	CASSQLSGLDKETQYF
TRBV2	TRBJ2-5	CASGLEGAGTETQYF
TRBV19	TRBJ2-2	CASSIARGPTGELFF
TRBV6-4	TRBJ2-3	CASSDTSGGADTQYF
TRBV4-1	TRBJ2-1	CASSLSPSGFNEQFF
TRBV4-1	TRBJ1-2	CASSQSDSANYGYTF
TRBV2	TRBJ2-7	CASSEARDRVYEQYF
TRBV5-1	TRBJ1-2	CASSPDTGRGGYTF
TRBV2	TRBJ1-5	CASKLLIGTGNQPQHF
TRBV20-1	TRBJ1-1	CSAPNPEDTEAFF
TRBV7-2	TRBJ2-5	CASRPHSGSGETQYF
TRBV4-2	TRBJ2-2	CASSPALRTSGAGELFF
TRBV5-1	TRBJ1-1	CASSFSGTGNTEAFF
TRBV2	TRBJ2-7	CADRGDSYEQYF
TRBV5-1	TRBJ2-3	CASSSGTLLTDTQYF
TRBV10-2	TRBJ2-1	CDSSVVRGGYNEQFF
TRBV6-5	TRBJ2-2	CASSSDMDTGELFF
TRBV7-9	TRBJ2-1	CASSSLAGPNEQFF
TRBV7-8	TRBJ1-1	CASSRGGVKQAFF
TRBV3-1	TRBJ2-7	CASSRLGGPSYEQYF
TRBV29-1	TRBJ2-1	CSVEGLAGGRQFF
TRBV9	TRBJ2-3	CASSVYHRNQDTQYF
TRBV4-1	TRBJ2-7	CASSQAPPGAGSGEQYF
TRBV4-3	TRBJ2-7	CASSPRGAAYEQYF
TRBV12-3/TRBV12-4	TRBJ2-3	CASSPDRGLEADTQYF
TRBV20-1	TRBJ2-1	CSVEQGAEAEQFF
TRBV4-1	TRBJ2-1	CASSQAAGPNNEQFF
TRBV4-1	TRBJ2-7	CASSPASPGEQYF